These 16 T cell receptor beta chains were all obtained from the same sample, sequenced in a study of radiation and T cells in renal cell carcinoma. Time point meaning: baseline pretreatment blood. Regarding treatment: 15 Gy SBRT to primary tumor, nephrectomy 4 weeks later. Produced via immunoSEQ multiplex PCR; TCRdb's table is partial and in-frame only. This table holds approximately 140,000 clones, less than 90% found once. The specimen comprised blood, sampled from a patient whose treatment included radiotherapy and nephrectomy. Receptors originate from a woman aged 45-65 years with renal cell carcinoma.

The chain carries TRBV5-6 and TRBJ1-1; weak D call: TRBD1 (6 bases). The V end lost 2 bases, the J end lost 5 bases, and 13 bases lay between the germline ends. The germline gives CDR1 SGHDT, CDR2 YYEEEE. This CDR3 has 14 residues. The CDR3 coding sequence is TGTGCCAGCAGCTTTACCGGGACATGGACTGAAGCTTTCTTT. Translation: CASSFTGTWTEAFF.

The CDR3 nucleotides are TGCGCCAGCAGCTTGGGTCCCTCCGAGGTTTTCTTT. Encoded protein: CASSLGPSEVFF. V and J are TRBV5-1 and TRBJ1-1; the D is unclear. V shed 0 bases and J shed 13 bases, with 13 bases lying between them. This CDR3 has 12 amino acids. Per germline, CDR1 SGHRS and CDR2 YFSETQ.

This chain links TRBV10-1 with TRBJ2-7, with TRBD2 matching 13 bases. Germline V gene sequence: CDR1 WNHNN, CDR2 SYGVQD (reference sequence). The V gene end was trimmed by 3 bases and the J gene end by 3 bases; junction bases not matched to a gene: 8. CDR3 length: 17 amino acids. CDR3 nucleotides: TGCGCCAGCAGTGACAACGGACTAGCGGGAGAAGGCTACGAGCAGTACTTC. This translates into CASSDNGLAGEGYEQYF.

The chain joins TRBV5-6 to TRBJ2-7; D gene ambiguous. Germline values: CDR1 SGHDT, CDR2 YYEEEE. Trimming cost V 2 bases and J 3 bases, with 9 bases left between them. The CDR3 totals 13 residues. The CDR3 DNA follows: TGTGCCAGCAGCTTAGGTTCCCTCTACGAGCAGTACTTC. This encodes CASSLGSLYEQYF.

This clone was detected once. The chain is built from TRBV20-1 and TRBJ1-1; D is ambiguous. V lost 6 bases and J lost 4, with 9 bases in between. Germline V gene lookup returns CDR1 DFQATT and CDR2 SNEGSKA (reference sequence). The CDR3 contains 11 residues. CDR3 region: CSAVDVTEAFF. CDR3 nucleotides: TGCAGTGCGGTGGATGTCACTGAAGCTTTCTTT.

This clone has a single count. The chain couples TRBV4-3 to TRBJ2-2; 7 bases fit TRBD2. With V trimmed by 4 bases and J by 4 bases, 6 bases remained unmatched. The CDR3 is made up of 15 amino acids. Looked up from germline, CDR1 is LGHNA and CDR2 is YSLEER. The CDR3 spells CASSLIGGSTGELFF. In DNA, the CDR3 is TGCGCCAGCAGCCTAATCGGCGGGAGCACCGGGGAGCTGTTTTTT.

The chain is built from TRBV10-3 and TRBJ2-3, with 8 positions matching TRBD2. This CDR3 spans 13 amino acids. Germline CDR1 reads ENHRY; CDR2 reads SYGVKD. V shed 10 bases, J shed 2 bases, and the junction held 5 bases outside the gene matches. The chain's CDR3 is CATGRGTTDTQYF. DNA for the CDR3: TGTGCCACCGGGAGGGGGACCACAGATACGCAGTATTTT.

The rearrangement joins TRBV5-4 to TRBJ2-5; maybe TRBD2 (5 bases). The CDR3 sequence is 14 residues long. Trimming left V 0 bases short and J 3 bases short, with 9 bases between. Germline assignment: CDR1 SGHNT and CDR2 YYREEE (reference sequence). CDR3 in DNA: TGTGCCAGCAGCTTGGATCAGAGGGAAGAGACCCAGTACTTC. Amino acids: CASSLDQREETQYF.

The chain joins TRBV6-6 to TRBJ2-1, with D possibly matching TRBD1 (5 bases). The germline V gene has CDR1 MNHNY and CDR2 SVGAGI (reference sequence). The CDR3 totals 13 residues. V lost 2 bases and J lost 5, with 7 bases in between. This CDR3 reads CASSYVTDNEQFF. For the CDR3, the DNA is TGTGCCAGCAGTTACGTGACAGACAATGAGCAGTTCTTC.

In DNA, the CDR3 is TGTGCCAGCAGCCCGGACCTTGTTACGAACACTGAAGCTTTCTTT. This codes for CASSPDLVTNTEAFF. The chain combines TRBV5-5 with TRBJ1-1; D call uncertain. Germline V gene sequence: CDR1 SGHKS, CDR2 YYEKEE (reference sequence). V was cut by 4 bases and J by 1 base, with 14 bases left in between. The CDR3 length is 15 residues.

This clone was counted once. The chain combines TRBV4-3 with TRBJ2-2; TRBD1 is a possible D gene (8 bases). Germline V gives CDR1 LGHNA, CDR2 YSLEER. Trimming removed 3 bases at V and 6 bases at J, with 20 bases between. The CDR3 runs to 17 residues. CDR3 region: CASSHMGQAREAGELFF. The DNA for the CDR3 is TGCGCCAGCAGCCATATGGGACAGGCCCGGGAGGCCGGGGAGCTGTTTTTT.

This clone was counted between two and nine times. The chain recombines TRBV9 with TRBJ1-6, with D possibly matching TRBD1 (5 bases). CDR1 is SGDLS, CDR2 YYNGEE, per germline. V was shortened by 4 bases and J by 2 bases, with 10 bases between the two germline ends. This CDR3 spans 15 amino acids. The CDR3 sequence: CASSLGGTYNSPLHF. The CDR3 region has the DNA TGTGCCAGCAGCCTCGGGGGGACCTATAATTCACCCCTCCACTTT.

V gene TRBV7-8 combines with J gene TRBJ1-1; D gene uncertain. This CDR3 contains 13 residues. CDR1 is SGHVS, CDR2 FQNEAQ, per germline. The V gene lost 3 bases and the J gene lost 11 bases, with 16 bases spanning the gap. CDR3 residues: CASSLGKGWSAFF. The CDR3 region has the DNA TGTGCCAGCAGCTTGGGAAAAGGGTGGTCGGCTTTCTTT.

The V gene is TRBV6-5, the J gene TRBJ1-5, with D unclear. The length of the CDR3 is 16 residues. The V and J ends lost 3 bases and 6 bases respectively, with 18 bases between them. Germline CDR1 and CDR2: MNHEY and SVGAGI. The DNA of the CDR3 is TGTGCCAGCAGTTATTCAGGCGGGGAGAGCGGTCAGCCCCAGCATTTT. Amino acid sequence: CASSYSGGESGQPQHF.

The chain uses TRBV30 and TRBJ2-1; D is tentatively TRBD1 or TRBD2 (6 bases each). The V gene lost 6 bases and the J gene lost 10 bases, with 25 bases spanning the gap. Germline V gene data show CDR1 as GTSNPN and CDR2 as SVGIG (reference sequence). The CDR3 has 15 amino acids. CDR3 amino acids: CACTIDGRRGVEQFF. CDR3 nucleotide sequence: TGTGCCTGCACTATAGACGGCAGAAGGGGGGTGGAGCAGTTCTTC.

This chain joins TRBV5-1 and TRBJ2-1; 7 bases are shared with TRBD2. Trimming removed 4 bases from V and 9 bases from J; junction bases left unmatched: 4. The CDR3 contains 12 residues. Germline V gives CDR1 SGHRS, CDR2 YFSETQ. The CDR3 protein is CASSLERGEQFF. The CDR3 nucleotides read TGCGCCAGCAGCCTGGAGCGGGGTGAGCAGTTCTTC.